This entry is about one T cell receptor beta chain. What it binds is unknown. TCRdb keeps only in-frame clones here, not all; method: immunoSEQ multiplex PCR. The sample has tens of thousands of clones, roughly 89% seen once. The data belong to a study of OX40 agonist ivuxolimab in advanced cancers. Study overall: There were three patients with partial responses, one having hepatocellular carcinoma and two cutaneous melanoma. Overall study findings and caveats: In general, CD8+ T cells held more expanded clones than CD4+ did, on average. Researchers did not determine the expanded peripheral T cells' antigen specificity. Some of the lowest clonal expansion was seen in partial responders at 0.1-3.0 mg/kg.

This CDR3 has 17 amino acids. Trimming cost V 1 base and J 6 bases; bases outside gene matches: 5. The V gene's germline CDR1 is LGHNA and CDR2 YSLEER. Sequences were derived from CD4+ or CD8+ T cells sorted from blood, sampled in a trial of the OX40 agonist ivuxolimab. The chain links TRBV4-3 to TRBJ2-2; 13 bases align to TRBD2. The receptor was isolated from an adult with an advanced solid tumor such as melanoma, head and neck, liver or kidney cancer. The CDR3 region has the DNA TGCGCCAGCAGCCAAGCTACTAGCGGGAGGGCCGCCGGGGAGCTGTTTTTT. Encoded protein: CASSQATSGRAAGELFF.